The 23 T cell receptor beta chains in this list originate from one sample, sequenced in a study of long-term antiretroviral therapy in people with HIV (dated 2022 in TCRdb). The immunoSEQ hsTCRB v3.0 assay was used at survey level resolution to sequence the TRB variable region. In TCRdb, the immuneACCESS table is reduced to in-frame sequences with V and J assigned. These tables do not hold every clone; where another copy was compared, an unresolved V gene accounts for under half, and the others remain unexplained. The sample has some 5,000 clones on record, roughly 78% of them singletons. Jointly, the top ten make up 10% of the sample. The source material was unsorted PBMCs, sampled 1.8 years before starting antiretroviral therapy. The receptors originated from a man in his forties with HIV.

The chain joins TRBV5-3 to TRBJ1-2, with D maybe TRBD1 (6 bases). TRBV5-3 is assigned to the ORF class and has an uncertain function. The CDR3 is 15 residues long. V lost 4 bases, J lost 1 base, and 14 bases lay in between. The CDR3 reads CARSDRQELNYGYTF. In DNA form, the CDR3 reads TGTGCCAGAAGCGACCGACAGGAACTTAACTATGGCTACACCTTC.

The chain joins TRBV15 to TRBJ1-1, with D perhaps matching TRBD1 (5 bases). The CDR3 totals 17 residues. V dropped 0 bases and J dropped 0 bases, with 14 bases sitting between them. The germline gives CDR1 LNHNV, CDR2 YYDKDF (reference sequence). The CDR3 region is CATSREGVTDMNTEAFF. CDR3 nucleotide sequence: TGTGCCACCAGCAGAGAAGGGGTCACCGATATGAACACTGAAGCTTTCTTT.

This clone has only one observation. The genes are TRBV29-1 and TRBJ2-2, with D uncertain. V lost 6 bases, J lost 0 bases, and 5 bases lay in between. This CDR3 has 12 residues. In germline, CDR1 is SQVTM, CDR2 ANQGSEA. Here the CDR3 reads CSVKSNTGELFF. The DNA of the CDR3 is TGCAGCGTGAAATCGAACACCGGGGAGCTGTTTTTT.

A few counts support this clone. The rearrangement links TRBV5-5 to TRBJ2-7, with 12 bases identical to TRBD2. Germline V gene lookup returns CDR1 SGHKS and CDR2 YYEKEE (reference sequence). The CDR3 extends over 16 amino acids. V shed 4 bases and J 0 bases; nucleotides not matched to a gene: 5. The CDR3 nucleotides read TGTGCCAGCAGCGACGGACTAGCGGGAAACTCCTACGAGCAGTACTTC. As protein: CASSDGLAGNSYEQYF.

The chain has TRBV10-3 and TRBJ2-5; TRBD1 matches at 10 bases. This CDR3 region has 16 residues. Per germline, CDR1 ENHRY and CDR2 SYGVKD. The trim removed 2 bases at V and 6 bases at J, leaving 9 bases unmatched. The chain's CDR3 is CAISEGLTGGSKTQYF. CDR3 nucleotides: TGTGCCATCAGTGAGGGCCTGACAGGGGGCTCGAAGACCCAGTACTTC.

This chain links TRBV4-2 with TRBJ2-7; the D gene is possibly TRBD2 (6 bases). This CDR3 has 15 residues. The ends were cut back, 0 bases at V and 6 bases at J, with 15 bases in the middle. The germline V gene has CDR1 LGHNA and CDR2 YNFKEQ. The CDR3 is CASSQDTQGGGEQYF. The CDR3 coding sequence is TGTGCCAGCAGCCAAGATACCCAGGGAGGCGGCGAGCAGTACTTC.

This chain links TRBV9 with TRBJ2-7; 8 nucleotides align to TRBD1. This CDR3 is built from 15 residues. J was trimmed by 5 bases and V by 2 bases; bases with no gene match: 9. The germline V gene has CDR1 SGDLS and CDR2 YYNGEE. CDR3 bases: TGTGCCAGCAGCGTCTCCGGGACAGGTCACGACGAGCAGTACTTC. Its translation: CASSVSGTGHDEQYF.

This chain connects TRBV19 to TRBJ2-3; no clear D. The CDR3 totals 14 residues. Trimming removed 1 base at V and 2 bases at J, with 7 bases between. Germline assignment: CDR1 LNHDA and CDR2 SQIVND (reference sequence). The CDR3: CASSIGVDTDTQYF. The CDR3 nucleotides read TGTGCCAGTAGTATAGGAGTTGACACAGATACGCAGTATTTT. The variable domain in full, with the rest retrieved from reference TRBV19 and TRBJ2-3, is DGGITQSPKYLFRKEGQNVTLSCEQNLNHDAMYWYRQDPGQGLRLIYYSQIVNDFQKGDIAEGYSVSREKKESFPLTVTSAQKNPTAFYLCASSIGVDTDTQYFGPGTRLTVL.

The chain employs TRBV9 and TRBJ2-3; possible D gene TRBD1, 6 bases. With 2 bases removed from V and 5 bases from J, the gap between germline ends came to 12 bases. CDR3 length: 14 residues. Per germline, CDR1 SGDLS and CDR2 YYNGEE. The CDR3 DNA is TGTGCCAGCAGCGTGAGCCAGGGGAAAGATACGCAGTATTTT. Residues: CASSVSQGKDTQYF.

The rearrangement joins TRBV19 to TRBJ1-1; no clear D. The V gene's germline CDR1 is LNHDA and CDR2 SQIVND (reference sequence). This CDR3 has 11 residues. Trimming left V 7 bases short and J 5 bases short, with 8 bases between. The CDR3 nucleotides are TGTGCCAGTATAAGTTTTACTGAAGCTTTCTTT. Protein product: CASISFTEAFF.

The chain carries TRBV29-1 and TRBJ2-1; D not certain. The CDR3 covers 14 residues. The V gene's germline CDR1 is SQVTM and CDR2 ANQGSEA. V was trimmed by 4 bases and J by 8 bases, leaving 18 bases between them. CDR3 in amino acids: CSVAPPLSGDEQFF. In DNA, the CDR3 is TGCAGCGTTGCCCCCCCCCTCTCTGGGGATGAGCAGTTCTTC.

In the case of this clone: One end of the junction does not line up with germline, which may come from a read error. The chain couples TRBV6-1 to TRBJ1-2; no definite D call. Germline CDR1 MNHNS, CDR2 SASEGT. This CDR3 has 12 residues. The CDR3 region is CASRGERYDVQF. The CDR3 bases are TGTGCCAGCCGGGGTGAGCGCTACGATGTTCAGTTC.

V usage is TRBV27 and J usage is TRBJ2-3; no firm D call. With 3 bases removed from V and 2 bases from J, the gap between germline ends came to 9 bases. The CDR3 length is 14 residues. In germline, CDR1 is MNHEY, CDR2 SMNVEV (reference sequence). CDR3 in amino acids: CASSFQASTDTQYF. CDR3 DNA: TGTGCCAGCAGTTTTCAGGCCTCCACAGATACGCAGTATTTT.

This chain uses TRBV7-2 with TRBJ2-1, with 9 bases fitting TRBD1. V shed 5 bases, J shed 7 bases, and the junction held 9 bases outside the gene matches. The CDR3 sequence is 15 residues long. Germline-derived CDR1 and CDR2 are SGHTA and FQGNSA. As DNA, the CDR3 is TGTGCCAGCAGCGACGGGACAGGGCAGTGGAATGAGCAGTTCTTC. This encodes CASSDGTGQWNEQFF.

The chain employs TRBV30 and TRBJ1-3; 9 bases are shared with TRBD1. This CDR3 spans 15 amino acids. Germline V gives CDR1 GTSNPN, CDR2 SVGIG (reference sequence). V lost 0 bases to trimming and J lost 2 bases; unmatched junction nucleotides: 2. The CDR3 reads CAWSVRTGAGNTIYF. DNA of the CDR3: TGTGCCTGGAGTGTAAGGACAGGGGCTGGAAACACCATATATTTT.

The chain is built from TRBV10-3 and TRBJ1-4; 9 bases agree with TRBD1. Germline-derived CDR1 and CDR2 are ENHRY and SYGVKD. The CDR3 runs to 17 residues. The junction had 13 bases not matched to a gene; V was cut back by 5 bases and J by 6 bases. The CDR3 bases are TGTGCCATCAGTCCCACCACTCCGGGACAGGGTGATGAAAAACTGTTTTTT. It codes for CAISPTTPGQGDEKLFF.

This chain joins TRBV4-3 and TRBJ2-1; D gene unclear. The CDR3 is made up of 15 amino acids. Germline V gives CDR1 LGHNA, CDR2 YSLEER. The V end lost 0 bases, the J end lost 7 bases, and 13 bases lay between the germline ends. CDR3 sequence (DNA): TGCGCCAGCAGCCAAGAGCGTGAGGAGAGAAATGAGCAGTTCTTC. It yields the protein CASSQEREERNEQFF.

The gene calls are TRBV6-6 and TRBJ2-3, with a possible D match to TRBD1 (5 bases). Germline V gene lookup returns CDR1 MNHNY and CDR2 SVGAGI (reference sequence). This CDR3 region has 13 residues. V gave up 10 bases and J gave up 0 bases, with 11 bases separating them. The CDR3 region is CAIDSFSTDTQYF. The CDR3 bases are TGTGCCATCGACAGCTTCAGCACAGATACGCAGTATTTT.

DNA of the CDR3: TGCGCCAGCAGCCCAGGGGTAGCGGGAGCCGGGGAGCTGTTTTTT. Encoded protein: CASSPGVAGAGELFF. The rearrangement joins TRBV5-1 to TRBJ2-2; TRBD2 agrees at 9 bases. The junction had 7 bases not matched to a gene; V was cut back by 4 bases and J by 6 bases. Looked up from germline, CDR1 is SGHRS and CDR2 is YFSETQ. The CDR3 is 15 amino acids.

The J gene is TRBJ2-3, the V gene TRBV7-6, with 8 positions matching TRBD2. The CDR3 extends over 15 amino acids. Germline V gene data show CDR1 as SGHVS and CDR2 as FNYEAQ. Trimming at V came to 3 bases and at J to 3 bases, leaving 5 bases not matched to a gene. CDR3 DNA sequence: TGTGCCAGCAGCTTTTCGGGAGGGTATACAGATACGCAGTATTTT. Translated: CASSFSGGYTDTQYF.

The CDR3 DNA reads as TGTGCCAGCAGAGTCTCAGATACGCAGTATTTT. Protein sequence: CASRVSDTQYF. The rearrangement links TRBV28 to TRBJ2-3; D remains unclear. The V gene lost 6 bases and the J gene lost 4 bases, with 5 bases spanning the gap. The germline CDR1 and CDR2 sequences are MDHEN and SYDVKM. This CDR3 has 11 residues.

The CDR3 bases are TGTGCCTGGAGTGGGGGCGGGAGGGCCTACAATGAGCAGTTCTTC. Its protein product is CAWSGGGRAYNEQFF. The V gene is TRBV30, the J gene TRBJ2-1; TRBD2 matches at 9 bases. CDR3 size: 15 residues. Losses at the gene ends were 1 base for V and 2 bases for J; bases not matched to a gene: 3. Germline loops: CDR1 GTSNPN, CDR2 SVGIG (reference sequence).

The CDR3 loop reads CASSVAEGAHTEAFF. The CDR3 DNA reads as TGTGCCAGCAGCGTAGCGGAGGGGGCGCACACTGAAGCTTTCTTT. The V and J genes are TRBV9 and TRBJ1-1, with 7 bases fitting TRBD1. The V gene end was trimmed by 0 bases and the J gene end by 3 bases; junction bases not matched to a gene: 5. CDR3 length: 15 amino acids. CDR1 and CDR2 from the germline V gene are SGDLS and YYNGEE.